This T cell receptor beta chain was documented in a study of cytomegalovirus exposure and HLA in healthy donors. The protocol was immunoSEQ multiplex PCR, while the TCRdb copy is restricted to in-frame clones and leaves out a portion. The repertoire holds about 220,000 clones, with about 83% as singletons. This clone has more than one count but fewer than ten. V gave up 5 bases and J gave up 7 bases, with 15 bases separating them. This CDR3 region has 15 residues. CDR1 is SGHTA and CDR2 is FQGNSA in the germline V gene. Sequenced input: PBMCs. The chain has TRBV7-2 and TRBJ1-6; tentative D call: TRBD1 (6 bases). This receptor was obtained from a man aged 18 to 30 in good health and CMV-seronegative. CDR3 amino acids: CASSVRWGQNSPLHF. DNA of the CDR3: TGTGCCAGCAGCGTGAGGTGGGGGCAGAATTCACCCCTCCACTTT.